This T cell receptor beta chain was recorded in a study of PD-L1 blockade in urothelial cancer. Study details: From 2014, patients received atezolizumab, given as 1,200 mg intravenously every 3 weeks. A median about 140,000 T cells were found in blood samples. Findings and caveats of the study: Durable-benefit cases showed more tumor-associated blood clone expansion at 3 weeks. Below-median pretreatment blood TCR clonality predicted better survival.

The time point: pretreatment peripheral blood. On this clone itself: Antigen specificity is unknown.

There are 15 residues in the CDR3. Looked up from germline, CDR1 is SGHDN and CDR2 is FVKESK. The J segment lost 8 bases and the V segment lost 5 bases, leaving 8 bases of the junction unmatched. The assay was immunoSEQ multiplex PCR, and TCRdb's table has in-frame clones only and misses some. The table has roughly 120,000 clones, approximately 88% seen once; the top ten hold roughly 2.9%. Sample: PBMCs, taken around atezolizumab (anti-PD-L1) treatment. This TCR was recovered from a man aged 50 or older with urothelial cancer. The J gene is TRBJ1-4, the V gene TRBV14; 10 positions agree with TRBD1. The CDR3 DNA reads TGTGCCAGCAGCAAGTCGGGGACAGGGGACGAAAAACTGTTTTTT. Encoded protein: CASSKSGTGDEKLFF.